A single T cell receptor (beta chain) is shown here with its context. Its antigen remains unknown. Vbeta (60) and Jbeta (13) primers were used in the PCR. Authors' data handling: In a later analysis, roughly 11 million of around 75 million unique beta chains occurred in at least two donors. The assay was immunoSEQ multiplex PCR, and TCRdb's table has in-frame clones only and misses some. The V and J calls and the clone size are those of that table, but D and trimming were determined from the DNA. The sample includes 150,000 to 200,000 clones, more than 75% of them seen just once. This entry comes from a study of cytomegalovirus exposure and HLA in healthy donors. Overall study findings and caveats: In most subjects, TCR beta sequences reportedly gave accurate predictions of HLA-A and HLA-B alleles. In an earlier analysis, in several hundred donors, most V segments appeared productive either ~87% or ~30% of the time.

Material for sequencing was PBMCs. The TCR was taken from a woman younger than 30 in good health and CMV-seronegative.

CDR3 in DNA: TGTGCCAGCAGCTTAGTAGACAGAGCTAACTATGGCTACACCTTC. Protein sequence: CASSLVDRANYGYTF. This chain joins TRBV7-9 and TRBJ1-2; possibly TRBD1 for D (5 bases). In germline, CDR1 is SEHNR, CDR2 FQNEAQ (reference sequence). V was clipped by 1 base and J by 0 bases, with 9 bases between them. This CDR3 contains 15 residues.